This TCR beta chain appears in the sequencing data of a study of blood T cell repertoires in COVID-19 (dated by TCRdb to 2020 to 2022). About the study as a whole: Collaborator samples came from the United States, Italy and Spain and covered acute and convalescent phases of COVID-19. The prospective study material was composed of cDNA or gDNA derived from T cells, B-cell-depleted T cells, or PBMCs. Deeply sampled blood TCRbeta repertoires from subjects exposed to, actively infected with, or recovered from COVID-19 were included in the dataset. A freely available public database, intended as a resource for researchers studying the immune response to SARS-CoV-2, is where the repertoires were released. Samples were obtained from the ongoing ImmuneRACE study (first 160 participants) and from roughly 1,300 subjects provided by 6 global collaborators. Sample metadata almost always included a de-identified subject ID, COVID-19 status, age in years and sex. Where HLA class I and class II types were available, the types were taken from metadata supplied by the sample provider, not from assay-based typing. Findings and caveats that apply to the study as a whole: How much clinical and demographic metadata was included differed by source and by participant, and the metadata was provided uncurated.

At one collaborating source in Seattle, patients were enrolled during active infection and were followed longitudinally through the course of disease. The collaborating institutions used their own protocols to collect whole blood in K2EDTA tubes. For TCRbeta analysis, collaborator samples were shipped as frozen whole blood, as isolated PBMCs, or as DNA extracted from either sample type. The immunoSEQ Assay, a bias-controlled multiplex PCR, was used to amplify TCRbeta CDR3 regions from genomic DNA. The authors processed their data as follows. Nucleated cell counts per sample were estimated from amplification of reference gene primers within the assay. To quantify the absolute abundance of each unique TCRbeta CDR3 rearrangement, sequence reads were collapsed and filtered. For each sample, productive Simpson clonality was calculated as the square root of Simpson's diversity index over productive rearrangements. TCRdb took over this immuneACCESS table, retaining in-frame rearrangements with V and J assigned. Such tables are incomplete; in checked studies, under half of the missing clones stem from an unresolved V gene, and the remainder is unexplained. V, J and clone size derive from that table, while D and trimming were established from the DNA sequence. The sample contains 190,000 or so clones, about 81% of them found a single time. Approximately 12% of the sample is in the top ten clones.

The count of this clone is one. The antigen this receptor binds is unknown. The sample holds no much larger clone one base away, and base qualities are not on file. V was cut back by 0 bases and J by 3 bases, leaving a gap of 13 bases between them. In the germline V gene, CDR1 corresponds to SGHRS and CDR2 to YFSETQ. The CDR3 runs 15 amino acids, cysteine and phenylalanine included. The only DNA kept is the CDR3, 45 bases in frame from the first base. The TCR originated in a woman older than 75 with COVID-19, enrolled during active disease. Sequencing used peripheral blood. The chain uses TRBV5-1 and TRBJ2-7; a tentative D call is TRBD1 (5 bases match). The CDR3 region reads CASSLGWGAVYEQYF. Read as DNA, the sequence is TGCGCCAGCAGCTTGGGTTGGGGCGCCGTCTACGAGCAGTACTTC.